Described below is a single T cell receptor beta chain sequence and its context. This sample is drawn from a study of patients and donors after allogeneic stem cell transplantation. The CDR3 runs 16 residues. Germline loops: CDR1 MNHEY, CDR2 SVGAGI. With 0 bases clipped from V and 5 bases from J, the junction kept 9 bases outside the gene matches. TCRdb recomputed calls from the RT-PCR reads with MiXCR, one row per CDR3 protein. The sample carries about 110,000 distinct CDR3 sequences, 35% recorded once. The chain joins TRBV6-5 to TRBJ1-1, with 7 bases lining up with TRBD1. This clonotype was sampled from a human donor who was either an allogeneic HSCT recipient or a stem cell or donor lymphocyte infusion donor (not recorded which). It is not recorded whose cells these are; they may come from a transplant donor. Input material: blood, either unsorted or a sorted T cell fraction (not recorded which). CDR3 nucleotide sequence: TGTGCCAGCAGTTACTCCCCGACAGGGCTGAGAACTGAAGCTTTCTTT. It codes for CASSYSPTGLRTEAFF.